This T cell receptor (beta chain) was sequenced in a study of CD8+CD57+ T cells in acquired aplastic anemia. About the study: Sorted cells (CD4+ and CD8+) yielded DNA amounts that averaged approximately 3 ug. Points from the study as a whole: Patients and controls shared about 30 CD8+ CDR3 sequences, which appeared highly expressed in patients and within their immunodominant clones.

The V and J ends lost 4 bases and 2 bases respectively, with 18 bases between them. The germline CDR1 and CDR2 sequences are SEHNR and FQNEAQ (reference sequence). There are 16 residues in the CDR3. This clonotype was picked up many times. Its specificity is unknown. In patients chosen for sequencing, flow cytometry had shown CD8+CD57+ cell expansion. Every one of the patients had aplastic anemia (severe, acquired). At the time of blood sampling, patients had not yet received any therapy. Using genomic DNA as the template, TCR beta VDJ and CDR3 profiling was carried out. TCRdb redid the calling of the reads with MiXCR, one entry per CDR3 protein. The top ten hold 0.82% of the sample, which has approximately 470,000 distinct CDR3 sequences, over 25% seen once.

The sequence came from a human donor with aplastic anemia. Sequenced material: sorted CD4+, CD8+, or CD8+CD57+ T cells (not recorded which) from PBMCs. The V call is TRBV7-9, the J call TRBJ2-7; D is ambiguous. The CDR3, as DNA: TGTGCCAGCAGCTCCCTTACTATCGGGCCTACCTACGAGCAGTACTTC. Encoded protein: CASSSLTIGPTYEQYF.